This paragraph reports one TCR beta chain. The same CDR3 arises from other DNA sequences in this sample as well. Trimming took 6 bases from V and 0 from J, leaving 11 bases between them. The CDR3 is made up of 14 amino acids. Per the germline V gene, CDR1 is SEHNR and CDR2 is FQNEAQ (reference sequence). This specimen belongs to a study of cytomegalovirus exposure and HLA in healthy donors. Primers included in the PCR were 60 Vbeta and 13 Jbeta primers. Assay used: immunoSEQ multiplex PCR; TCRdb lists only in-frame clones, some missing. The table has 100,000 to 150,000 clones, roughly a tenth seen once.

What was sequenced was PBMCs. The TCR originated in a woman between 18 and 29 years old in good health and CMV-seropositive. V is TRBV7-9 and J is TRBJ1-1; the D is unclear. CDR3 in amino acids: CASRGGMVNTEAFF. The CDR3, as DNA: TGTGCCAGCAGAGGAGGGATGGTGAACACTGAAGCTTTCTTT.